The T cell receptor (beta chain) under discussion was sequenced for a study of blood T cell repertoires in COVID-19. Under the authors' procedure: Cell counts per sample came from amplifying reference gene primers. Here immunoSEQ multiplex PCR was the method, and the copy in TCRdb shows in-frame clones only, minus some. That table gives V, J and clone size, and the DNA gave D and trimming. The table has 230,000 or so clones, around 86% seen once. Germline V gene sequence: CDR1 SGHRS, CDR2 YFSETQ. This CDR3 has 15 residues. J was trimmed by 4 bases and V by 4 bases; bases with no gene match: 6. The age range of participants was 18 to 89 years, with residence in some 25 US areas.

Source material: PBMCs or T cells enriched from blood (not recorded which). The V gene is TRBV5-1, the J gene TRBJ2-3, with 10 bases matching TRBD2. This TCR was sampled from a woman in her forties with acute COVID-19. Here the CDR3 DNA reads TGCGCCAGCAGCCCTACCGGGACTAGCGCAGATACGCAGTATTTT. Residues: CASSPTGTSADTQYF.